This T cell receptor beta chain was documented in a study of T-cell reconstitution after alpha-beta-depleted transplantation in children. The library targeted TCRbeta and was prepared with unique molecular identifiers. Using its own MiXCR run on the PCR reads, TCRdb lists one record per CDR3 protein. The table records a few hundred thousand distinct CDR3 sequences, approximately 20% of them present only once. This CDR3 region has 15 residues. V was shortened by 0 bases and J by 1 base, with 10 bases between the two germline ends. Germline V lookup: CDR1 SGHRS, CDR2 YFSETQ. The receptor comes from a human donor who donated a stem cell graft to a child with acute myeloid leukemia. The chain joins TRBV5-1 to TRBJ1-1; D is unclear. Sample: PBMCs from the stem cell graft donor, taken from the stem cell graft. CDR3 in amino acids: CASSLVGETNTEAFF. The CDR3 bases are TGCGCCAGCAGCTTGGTTGGGGAAACGAACACTGAAGCTTTCTTT. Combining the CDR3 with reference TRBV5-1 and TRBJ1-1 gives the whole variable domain KAGVTQTPRYLIKTRGQQVTLSCSPISGHRSVSWYQQTPGQGLQFLFEYFSETQRNKGNFPGRFSGRQFSNSRSEMNVSTLELGDSALYLCASSLVGETNTEAFFGQGTRLTVV.